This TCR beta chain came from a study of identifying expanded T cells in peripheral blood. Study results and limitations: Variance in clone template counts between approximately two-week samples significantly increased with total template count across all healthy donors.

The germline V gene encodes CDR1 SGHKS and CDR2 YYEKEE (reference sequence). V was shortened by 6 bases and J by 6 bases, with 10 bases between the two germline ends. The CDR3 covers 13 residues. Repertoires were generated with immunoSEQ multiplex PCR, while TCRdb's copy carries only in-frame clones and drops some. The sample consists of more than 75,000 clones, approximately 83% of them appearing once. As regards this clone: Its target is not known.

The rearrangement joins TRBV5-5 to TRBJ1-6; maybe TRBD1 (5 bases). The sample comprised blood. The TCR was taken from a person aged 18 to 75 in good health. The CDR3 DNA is TGTGCCAGCATCCGGGGGGGTAATTCACCCCTCCACTTT. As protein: CASIRGGNSPLHF.